The rows below give T cell receptor beta chains drawn from one sample of a study of blood T cell repertoires in COVID-19. Sequenced by immunoSEQ multiplex PCR; TCRdb stores in-frame clones only, minus some. In the table there are 80,000 to 100,000 clones, around nine tenths of which are singletons. The sample was peripheral blood. All receptors come from a man in his sixties with acute or convalescent COVID-19. Each CDR3 is given with its conserved first and last residue. The order of the fields is clone size, D gene, V gene, J gene, CDR3 DNA, CDR3 protein. D genes are given only for firm matches. Rows may omit the clone size; those that give it use once, few, many or a size class.

abundance: few; d_gene: -; v_gene: TRBV12-3/TRBV12-4; j_gene: TRBJ1-1; CDR3nt: TGTGCCAGCACCCTCCCCCCGAACACTGAAGCTTTCTTT; CDR3aa: CASTLPPNTEAFF
abundance: -; d_gene: TRBD2; v_gene: TRBV5-1; j_gene: TRBJ2-5; CDR3nt: TGCGCCAGCAGCTTGGGCGGGACTAGCGGGGATGAGACCCAGTACTTC; CDR3aa: CASSLGGTSGDETQYF
abundance: -; d_gene: -; v_gene: TRBV6-5; j_gene: TRBJ1-2; CDR3nt: TGTGCCAGCAGTTACGTAGCAGGGTCTGGGTATGGCTACACCTTC; CDR3aa: CASSYVAGSGYGYTF
abundance: -; d_gene: -; v_gene: TRBV3-1/TRBV3-2; j_gene: TRBJ1-1; CDR3nt: TGTGCCAGCAGCCAAAACTCGGATTCTAGGGAAGCTTTCTTT; CDR3aa: CASSQNSDSREAFF
abundance: once; d_gene: TRBD1; v_gene: TRBV7-8; j_gene: TRBJ1-2; CDR3nt: TGTGCCAGCAGCCCGGGGACAGGGTGGTCTGGCTACACCTTC; CDR3aa: CASSPGTGWSGYTF
abundance: once; d_gene: -; v_gene: TRBV5-6; j_gene: TRBJ2-1; CDR3nt: TGTGCCAGCAGCCTCCCCCAGGGATACAATGAGCAGTTCTTC; CDR3aa: CASSLPQGYNEQFF
abundance: -; d_gene: TRBD2; v_gene: TRBV10-2; j_gene: TRBJ2-1; CDR3nt: TGCGCCAGCAGTGCGACTAGCGGCTCCTACAATGAGCAGTTCTTC; CDR3aa: CASSATSGSYNEQFF
abundance: -; d_gene: TRBD2; v_gene: TRBV7-2; j_gene: TRBJ2-3; CDR3nt: TGTGCCAGCAGCTCCTGGACTAGCACGACAGATACGCAGTATTTT; CDR3aa: CASSSWTSTTDTQYF
abundance: -; d_gene: TRBD1; v_gene: TRBV19; j_gene: TRBJ1-2; CDR3nt: TGTGCCAGTAGGGGGACAGGGAGATTTAACTATGGCTACACCTTC; CDR3aa: CASRGTGRFNYGYTF
abundance: -; d_gene: -; v_gene: TRBV7-8; j_gene: TRBJ1-1; CDR3nt: TGTGCCAGCACCCGACAGGACACTGAAGCTTTCTTT; CDR3aa: CASTRQDTEAFF
abundance: -; d_gene: -; v_gene: TRBV2; j_gene: TRBJ1-1; CDR3nt: TGTGCCAGCAGTGAACATAGGGGAATGAACACTGAAGCTTTCTTT; CDR3aa: CASSEHRGMNTEAFF
abundance: -; d_gene: -; v_gene: TRBV3-1/TRBV3-2; j_gene: TRBJ1-2; CDR3nt: TGTGCCAGCAGCCAAGCGGACTCGGGAGTTGATGGCTACACCTTC; CDR3aa: CASSQADSGVDGYTF
abundance: -; d_gene: TRBD2; v_gene: TRBV7-2; j_gene: TRBJ2-5; CDR3nt: TGTGCCAGCAGCCCGAGAGGGGGACTAGCGGGTGCCAAGTCCCAGTACTTC; CDR3aa: CASSPRGGLAGAKSQYF
abundance: -; d_gene: -; v_gene: TRBV7-2; j_gene: TRBJ1-1; CDR3nt: TGTGCCAGCAGCCGGGGGTATGACACTGAAGCTTTCTTT; CDR3aa: CASSRGYDTEAFF
abundance: -; d_gene: -; v_gene: TRBV19; j_gene: TRBJ1-2; CDR3nt: TGTGCCAGTAGTCTAGGGCCCCAATTCGGGTATGGCTACACCTTC; CDR3aa: CASSLGPQFGYGYTF
abundance: -; d_gene: TRBD1; v_gene: TRBV11-2; j_gene: TRBJ1-1; CDR3nt: TGTGCCAGCAGCCTAGAGGACAGGGGGAACACTGAAGCTTTCTTT; CDR3aa: CASSLEDRGNTEAFF
abundance: -; d_gene: -; v_gene: TRBV6-1; j_gene: TRBJ1-2; CDR3nt: TGTGCCAGCAGTGAAGGTAAAGGCTACACCTTC; CDR3aa: CASSEGKGYTF
abundance: -; d_gene: TRBD1; v_gene: TRBV14; j_gene: TRBJ2-2; CDR3nt: TGTGCCAGCAGCCAGAGACAGGGGGTTGTGAACACCGGGGAGCTGTTTTTT; CDR3aa: CASSQRQGVVNTGELFF
abundance: once; d_gene: TRBD1; v_gene: TRBV6-5; j_gene: TRBJ1-2; CDR3nt: TGTGCCAGCAGTAGGTCAGAGACAGGGGTTGGCTACACCTTC; CDR3aa: CASSRSETGVGYTF
abundance: -; d_gene: -; v_gene: TRBV7-9; j_gene: TRBJ1-5; CDR3nt: TGTGCCAGCAGCCCGGACAGTGTAGATCAGCCCCAGCATTTT; CDR3aa: CASSPDSVDQPQHF
abundance: -; d_gene: TRBD1; v_gene: TRBV25-1; j_gene: TRBJ1-6; CDR3nt: TGTGCCAGCAGTAGGGACAGGGGGCAAACCTATAATTCACCCCTCCACTTT; CDR3aa: CASSRDRGQTYNSPLHF
abundance: -; d_gene: TRBD1; v_gene: TRBV19; j_gene: TRBJ1-2; CDR3nt: TGTGCCAGTAGTATAGGGCGACAGGGAACCAACTATGGCTACACCTTC; CDR3aa: CASSIGRQGTNYGYTF
abundance: -; d_gene: -; v_gene: TRBV15; j_gene: TRBJ1-5; CDR3nt: TGTGCCACCAGCACCGGGTTTGATCAGCCCCAGCATTTT; CDR3aa: CATSTGFDQPQHF
abundance: -; d_gene: TRBD1; v_gene: TRBV19; j_gene: TRBJ1-2; CDR3nt: TGTGCCAGTCGTCTATTCCAGGGGGGCTATGGCTACACCTTC; CDR3aa: CASRLFQGGYGYTF
abundance: -; d_gene: TRBD1; v_gene: TRBV3-1/TRBV3-2; j_gene: TRBJ1-2; CDR3nt: TGTGCCAGCAGCCCCCCGGGACAGGGCTATGGCTACACCTTC; CDR3aa: CASSPPGQGYGYTF
abundance: -; d_gene: TRBD1; v_gene: TRBV5-6; j_gene: TRBJ1-1; CDR3nt: TGTGCCAGCAGCGGGACAGGGGGCACTGAAGCTTTCTTT; CDR3aa: CASSGTGGTEAFF